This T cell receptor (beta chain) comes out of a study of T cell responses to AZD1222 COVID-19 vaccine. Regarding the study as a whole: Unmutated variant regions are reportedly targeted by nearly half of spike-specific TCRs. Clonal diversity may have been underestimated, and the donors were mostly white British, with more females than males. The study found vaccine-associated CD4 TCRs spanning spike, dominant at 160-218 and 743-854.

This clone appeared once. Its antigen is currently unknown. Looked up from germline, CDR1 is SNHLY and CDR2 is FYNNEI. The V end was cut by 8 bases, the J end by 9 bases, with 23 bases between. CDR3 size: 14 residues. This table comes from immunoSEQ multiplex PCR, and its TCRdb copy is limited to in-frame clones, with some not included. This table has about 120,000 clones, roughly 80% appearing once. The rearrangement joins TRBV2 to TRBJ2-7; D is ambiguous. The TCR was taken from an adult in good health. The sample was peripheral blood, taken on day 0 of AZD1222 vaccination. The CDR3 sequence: CASVSRMGSFGQYF. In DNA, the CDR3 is TGTGCCAGCGTTTCAAGGATGGGGTCCTTCGGGCAGTACTTC.